This T cell receptor (beta chain) derives from a study of blood T cell repertoires in COVID-19. This clone has a single count. The CDR3 spans 16 residues. V was shortened by 7 bases and J by 8 bases, with 24 bases between the two germline ends. Germline loops: CDR1 LNHDA, CDR2 SQIVND (reference sequence). Only in-frame clones appear in the TCRdb table, and some are missing; sequencing was by immunoSEQ multiplex PCR. The table lists about 130,000 clones, about 80% of them singletons, with approximately 3% in the top ten. This TCR came from a woman older than 75 with acute or convalescent COVID-19. The sample comprised peripheral blood. The genes are TRBV19 and TRBJ1-3; D might be TRBD1 (6 bases). This CDR3 is CASTPRRGSGPDTIYF. The CDR3 nucleotides read TGTGCCAGTACACCCCGCAGGGGCTCCGGGCCGGACACCATATATTTT.